This T cell receptor beta chain comes out of a study of cytomegalovirus exposure and HLA in healthy donors. PCR primers comprised 60 Vbeta and 13 Jbeta primers. TCRdb's copy holds only in-frame clones and misses some; the assay was immunoSEQ multiplex PCR. The repertoire has roughly 120,000 clones, about four fifths of them found once; the top ten carry around 4.5%. Germline V gene sequence: CDR1 ENHRY, CDR2 SYGVKD. The CDR3 loop spans 14 amino acids. V lost 5 bases and J lost 4, with 14 bases in between. The source is a man aged 25-45 years in good health and CMV-seropositive. Source material: PBMCs. The chain carries TRBV10-3 and TRBJ1-2, with D perhaps TRBD1 (6 bases). In DNA form, the CDR3 reads TGTGCCATCAGTCCGACAGGCGAGGGCTATGGCTACACCTTC. Amino acid sequence: CAISPTGEGYGYTF.